This T cell receptor (beta chain) was sequenced in a study of Ad26.COV2.S vaccination and SARS-CoV-2 variants. Repertoires were generated with immunoSEQ multiplex PCR, while TCRdb's copy carries only in-frame clones and drops some. The sample lists approximately 420,000 clones, around nine tenths seen once, with approximately 4% in the top ten. Sample treatment: about 20 received Ad26.COV2.S at low or high dose, single or two shots; 5 received placebo; per-sample allocation not given. The investigators took samples on day 63 after the first vaccine or placebo injection. The administered vaccine (an Ad26 vector) expressed Wuhan-strain SARS-CoV-2 spike. The V and J ends lost 3 bases and 4 bases, in that order; junction bases with no gene match: 2. Germline values: CDR1 SQVTM, CDR2 ANQGSEA. The CDR3 runs to 13 residues.

This chain joins TRBV29-1 and TRBJ2-1, with 8 nucleotides matching TRBD2. This specimen consisted of peripheral blood, obtained in a trial of Ad26.COV2.S vaccine versus placebo. This sequence was found in a person aged 18 to 59 who received the Ad26.COV2.S COVID-19 vaccine or a placebo. CDR3 amino acids: CSVDRGGYNEQFF. In DNA form, the CDR3 reads TGCAGCGTTGATCGCGGGGGGTACAATGAGCAGTTCTTC.